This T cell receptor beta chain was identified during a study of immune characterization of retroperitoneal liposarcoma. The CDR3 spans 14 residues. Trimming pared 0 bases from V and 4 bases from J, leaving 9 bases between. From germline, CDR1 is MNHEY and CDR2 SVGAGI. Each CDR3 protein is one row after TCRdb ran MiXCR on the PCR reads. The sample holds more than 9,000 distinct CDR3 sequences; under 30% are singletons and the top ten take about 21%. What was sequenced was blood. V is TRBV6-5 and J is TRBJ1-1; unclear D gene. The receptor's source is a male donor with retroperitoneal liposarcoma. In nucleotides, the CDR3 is TGTGCCAGCAGTTACTCGATAGGGCCCACTGAAGCTTTCTTT. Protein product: CASSYSIGPTEAFF.